The 28 T cell receptor beta chains below come from one sample, sequenced in a study of human T cells and chemical hapten exposure. Time point meaning: patch test 3, about 24 weeks after DPC sensitization. The sample's treatment: therapeutic diphenylcyclopropenone sensitization with weekly scalp DPC. TCRdb processed the RACE reads anew with MiXCR; each CDR3 protein has one entry. The table has around 130,000 distinct CDR3 sequences, approximately 10% seen once. This specimen was whole blood, taken in connection with sensitization to the hapten diphenylcyclopropenone (DPC). The receptors were sampled from a woman in her 50s with alopecia areata. Some clones in this sample may be carry-over from other donors' samples.

In this sample, this clonotype turned up a few times. The chain has TRBV12-3 or TRBV12-4 and TRBJ1-4, with TRBD1 as a possible D gene (6 bases). There are 13 residues in the CDR3. V shed 6 bases and J shed 4 bases, with 9 bases lying between them. Here the CDR3 reads CASRQGNNEKLFF. For the CDR3, the DNA is TGTGCCAGCAGGCAGGGGAATAATGAAAAACTGTTTTTT.

This clonotype occurred a few times. The chain employs TRBV29-1 and TRBJ1-2; tentative D call: TRBD1 (6 bases). The CDR3 totals 14 residues. Germline CDR1 reads SQVTM; CDR2 reads ANQGSEA. With 0 bases removed from V and 6 bases from J, the gap between germline ends came to 14 bases. The DNA of the CDR3 is TGCAGCGTTGAAGAAGGAGGGGGGGCGAATGGCTACACCTTC. Translation: CSVEEGGGANGYTF. Combining the CDR3 with reference TRBV29-1 and TRBJ1-2 gives the whole variable domain SAVISQKPSRDICQRGTSLTIQCQVDSQVTMMFWYRQQPGQSLTLIATANQGSEATYESGFVIDKFPISRPNLTFSTLTVSNMSPEDSSIYLCSVEEGGGANGYTFGSGTRLTVV.

Comments on this clonotype: Just one base apart from a much larger clone, this may be a read error. The rearrangement joins TRBV6-6 to TRBJ1-2; TRBD1 agrees at 7 bases. CDR1 is MNHNY, CDR2 SVGAGI, per germline (reference sequence). V gave up 3 bases and J gave up 4 bases; unmatched junction bases: 5. The CDR3 has 14 amino acids. CDR3 residues: CASSYPGGRYGYTF. The CDR3 nucleotides read TGTGCCAGCAGTTATCCAGGGGGACGCTATGGCTACACCTTC.

This clonotype was found a few times. This chain uses TRBV18 with TRBJ1-2, with 10 bases lining up with TRBD1. Germline-derived CDR1 and CDR2 are KGHSH and LQKENI. The V gene end was trimmed by 3 bases and the J gene end by 4 bases; junction bases not matched to a gene: 5. The CDR3 runs to 15 residues. CDR3 amino acids: CASSPWDRGTYGYTF. CDR3 bases: TGTGCCAGCTCACCCTGGGACAGGGGCACCTATGGCTACACCTTC.

This clonotype has just a few counts. The chain has TRBV6-5 and TRBJ2-3, with 10 nucleotides matching TRBD2. J was trimmed by 2 bases and V by 6 bases; bases with no gene match: 8. Germline-derived CDR1 and CDR2 are MNHEY and SVGAGI. CDR3 length equals 16 residues. CDR3 region: CASSLLAGLVTDTQYF. As DNA, the CDR3 is TGTGCCAGCAGCCTACTAGCGGGGCTCGTCACAGATACGCAGTATTTT.

This clonotype was seen at least ten times. V and J are TRBV29-1 and TRBJ2-7; TRBD2 is a possible D gene (5 bases). CDR1 and CDR2 (germline): SQVTM, ANQGSEA. Trimming took 7 bases from V and 4 from J, leaving 14 bases between them. The CDR3 consists of 12 residues. In DNA, the CDR3 is TGCAGCGCCCGACTTTCGGGGTACGAGCAGTACTTC. Protein sequence: CSARLSGYEQYF.

This clonotype has more than one count but fewer than ten. This chain links TRBV2 with TRBJ2-1, with 12 bases identical to TRBD2. The CDR3 loop spans 13 amino acids. Unmatched junction bases numbered 3, after V lost 1 base and J lost 14 bases. The germline gives CDR1 SNHLY, CDR2 FYNNEI. Here the CDR3 DNA reads TGTGCCAGCAGTGAAGAACTAGCGGGAGGCAAGTTCTTC. Translated, it gives CASSEELAGGKFF.

This clonotype has only a few counts. V usage is TRBV29-1 and J usage is TRBJ2-7, with unresolved D. Trimming cost V 4 bases and J 4 bases, with 11 bases left between them. Per germline, CDR1 SQVTM and CDR2 ANQGSEA. This CDR3 comprises 12 residues. CDR3 sequence reads: CSVGATGYEQYF. In DNA, the CDR3 is TGCAGCGTTGGAGCGACTGGGTACGAGCAGTACTTC.

In this sample, this clonotype turned up a few times. The rearrangement uses TRBV29-1 and TRBJ2-5; D may be TRBD2 (6 bases). V gave up 4 bases and J gave up 5 bases, with 14 bases separating them. The CDR3 is made up of 13 amino acids. CDR1 is SQVTM and CDR2 is ANQGSEA in the germline V gene. The CDR3 sequence: CSVGGILVETQYF. The CDR3, as DNA: TGCAGCGTTGGCGGGATCCTTGTTGAGACCCAGTACTTC.

This chain connects TRBV30 to TRBJ1-4; 10 bases fit TRBD1. With V trimmed by 7 bases and J by 8 bases, 10 bases remained unmatched. Germline assignment: CDR1 GTSNPN and CDR2 SVGIG (reference sequence). This CDR3 has 14 amino acids. CDR3 sequence: CASLRGTGDEKLFF. CDR3 bases: TGTGCCTCCCTCCGGGGGACAGGGGACGAAAAACTGTTTTTT.

The chain is built from TRBV30 and TRBJ1-1; no definite D call. Trimming left V 0 bases short and J 0 bases short, with 5 bases between. The CDR3 runs to 13 residues. CDR1 is GTSNPN and CDR2 is SVGIG in the germline V gene (reference sequence). In DNA, the CDR3 is TGTGCCTGGAGTGTATCCGTGAACACTGAAGCTTTCTTT. Its translation is CAWSVSVNTEAFF.

This clonotype was detected a few times. The chain recombines TRBV20-1 with TRBJ2-7, with D perhaps TRBD1 (6 bases). The CDR3 loop spans 15 amino acids. In germline, CDR1 is DFQATT, CDR2 SNEGSKA (reference sequence). With 0 bases removed from V and 0 bases from J, the gap between germline ends came to 12 bases. The CDR3 sequence: CSAREDSFSSYEQYF. CDR3 coding DNA: TGCAGTGCTAGAGAGGACAGTTTCAGCTCCTACGAGCAGTACTTC.

V and J are TRBV10-2 and TRBJ2-1; TRBD2 matches 11 bases. CDR1 is WSHSY and CDR2 is SAAADI in the germline V gene. This CDR3 contains 16 residues. After removal of 3 bases from V and 7 bases from J, the junction contained 8 bases not matched to a gene. The CDR3 is CASSDGTSGSSNEQFF. CDR3 nucleotides: TGCGCCAGCAGTGATGGTACTAGCGGGAGTTCTAATGAGCAGTTCTTC.

The V gene is TRBV7-9, the J gene TRBJ2-5; D uncertain. This CDR3 comprises 12 residues. V lost 5 bases and J 5 bases, leaving 9 bases between the germline ends. The V gene's germline CDR1 is SEHNR and CDR2 FQNEAQ (reference sequence). The CDR3: CASSPARETQYF. For the CDR3, the DNA is TGTGCCAGCAGCCCAGCTCGGGAGACCCAGTACTTC.

The table lists this clonotype with a few counts. The rearrangement joins TRBV18 to TRBJ2-5; D call uncertain. The CDR3 runs 13 residues. The germline V and J ends were trimmed by 0 bases and 4 bases, with 6 bases remaining between them. Germline loops: CDR1 KGHSH, CDR2 LQKENI. The DNA of the CDR3 is TGTGCCAGCTCACCACCGGTTGGAGAGACCCAGTACTTC. Translation: CASSPPVGETQYF.

The sample holds many counts of this clonotype. The chain links TRBV9 to TRBJ2-7; 11 bases agree with TRBD2. V shed 0 bases, J shed 6 bases, and the junction held 5 bases outside the gene matches. Germline V CDR1 and CDR2: SGDLS, YYNGEE. This CDR3 is built from 15 residues. DNA of the CDR3: TGTGCCAGCAGCGTAGGATGGCTAGCGGGGGGCGAGCAGTACTTC. Amino acids: CASSVGWLAGGEQYF.

CDR3 amino acids: CASSARDPLIQYF. The CDR3 DNA reads as TGTGCCAGCAGTGCGCGGGACCCTCTCATTCAGTACTTC. The J gene is TRBJ2-4, the V gene TRBV27; D might be TRBD2 (6 bases). Trimming left V 5 bases short and J 9 bases short, with 14 bases between. CDR1 MNHEY and CDR2 SMNVEV come from the germline V gene (reference sequence). CDR3 length: 13 amino acids.

This clonotype was detected ten times or more. This chain joins TRBV7-2 and TRBJ2-7; the D gene could be TRBD1 or TRBD2 (5 bases each). Germline V gives CDR1 SGHTA, CDR2 FQGNSA. The CDR3 is 14 amino acids. V lost 3 bases, J lost 1 base, and 10 bases lay in between. The CDR3 spells CASSLGVISYEQYF. The CDR3 nucleotides are TGTGCCAGCAGCTTGGGGGTGATTTCCTACGAGCAGTACTTC.

The V and J genes are TRBV29-1 and TRBJ2-7, with 8 bases that match TRBD2. Germline V CDR1 and CDR2: SQVTM, ANQGSEA. Unmatched junction bases numbered 25, after V lost 4 bases and J lost 8 bases. This CDR3 is 18 amino acids long. The CDR3 protein is CSVATSGTSGLVAWQQYF. The CDR3 DNA sequence: TGCAGCGTTGCAACCAGCGGGACGTCGGGACTAGTTGCTTGGCAGCAGTACTTC.

The chain couples TRBV24-1 to TRBJ2-3; D unclear. The CDR3 loop spans 14 amino acids. The germline V and J ends were trimmed by 2 bases and 2 bases, with 7 bases remaining between them. Germline loops: CDR1 KGHDR, CDR2 SFDVKD. The CDR3 sequence is CATSDSFDTDTQYF. The CDR3 DNA reads TGTGCCACCAGTGATTCTTTTGACACAGATACGCAGTATTTT.

This clonotype occurred a few times. This chain joins TRBV2 and TRBJ2-2; 7 bases are shared with TRBD2. The CDR3 length is 14 residues. Germline CDR1 and CDR2: SNHLY and FYNNEI. The V segment lost 10 bases and the J segment 2 bases; nucleotides outside the gene matches: 7. CDR3 region: CATQWGGNTGELFF. The CDR3 bases are TGTGCCACCCAATGGGGGGGTAACACCGGGGAGCTGTTTTTT. The complete variable domain, with remaining parts taken from reference TRBV2 and TRBJ2-2, reads EPEVTQTPSHQVTQMGQEVILRCVPISNHLYFYWYRQILGQKVEFLVSFYNNEISEKSEIFDDQFSVERPDGSNFTLKIRSTKLEDSAMYFCATQWGGNTGELFFGEGSRLTVL.

This clonotype was counted between two and nine times. V usage is TRBV5-1 and J usage is TRBJ2-5, with D uncertain. CDR1 SGHRS and CDR2 YFSETQ come from the germline V gene. V shed 3 bases and J shed 5 bases, with 11 bases lying between them. CDR3 length: 13 amino acids. The CDR3 nucleotides read TGCGCCAGCAGCTGGAGTCCTCAGGAGACCCAGTACTTC. This encodes CASSWSPQETQYF.

As DNA, the CDR3 is TGTGCCAGCAGCCTAGCGGGAAGGACCTACGAGCAGTACTTC. Encoded protein: CASSLAGRTYEQYF. The chain joins TRBV27 to TRBJ2-7, with 9 bases matching TRBD2. The CDR3 loop spans 14 amino acids. V dropped 6 bases and J dropped 2; count of bases not matched to a gene: 5. Germline loops: CDR1 MNHEY, CDR2 SMNVEV (reference sequence).

This sequence joins TRBV19 and TRBJ2-3; D possibly uses TRBD1 or TRBD2 (5 bases each). Per germline, CDR1 LNHDA and CDR2 SQIVND (reference sequence). With 6 bases removed from V and 4 bases from J, the gap between germline ends came to 14 bases. The CDR3 is 14 residues long. In DNA, the CDR3 is TGTGCCAGTAGCCCAGGGCGGGCGGCAGATACGCAGTATTTT. Its translation is CASSPGRAADTQYF. Full variable domain (missing parts from reference TRBV19 and TRBJ2-3): DGGITQSPKYLFRKEGQNVTLSCEQNLNHDAMYWYRQDPGQGLRLIYYSQIVNDFQKGDIAEGYSVSREKKESFPLTVTSAQKNPTAFYLCASSPGRAADTQYFGPGTRLTVL.

The J gene is TRBJ1-4, the V gene TRBV3-1; D remains unclear. The CDR3 is 14 amino acids. Germline V gene lookup returns CDR1 LGHDT and CDR2 YNNKEL (reference sequence). V was cut by 1 base and J by 2 bases, with 5 bases left in between. Here the CDR3 reads CASSQGSTNEKLFF. CDR3 DNA sequence: TGTGCCAGCAGCCAAGGAAGCACTAATGAAAAACTGTTTTTT.

This chain links TRBV28 with TRBJ2-2; 7 nucleotides align to TRBD1. V was pared by 6 bases and J by 0 bases, with 1 base of the junction left unmatched. The CDR3 is made up of 14 amino acids. Per the germline V gene, CDR1 is MDHEN and CDR2 is SYDVKM. The CDR3 loop reads CASRGQTNTGELFF. In nucleotides, the CDR3 is TGTGCCAGCAGGGGACAGACGAACACCGGGGAGCTGTTTTTT.

This clonotype was found a few times. This sequence joins TRBV24-1 and TRBJ2-3; no clear D gene. The length of the CDR3 is 14 residues. V was shortened by 5 bases and J by 0 bases, with 8 bases between the two germline ends. Germline V gene data show CDR1 as KGHDR and CDR2 as SFDVKD. The chain's CDR3 is CATSGSTSTDTQYF. CDR3 nucleotide sequence: TGTGCCACCAGTGGGTCAACAAGCACAGATACGCAGTATTTT.

This clonotype was recorded at least ten times. This chain links TRBV12-3 or TRBV12-4 with TRBJ2-1; TRBD2 aligns across 8 bases. The CDR3 spans 15 residues. Unmatched junction bases numbered 9, after V lost 2 bases and J lost 9 bases. As DNA, the CDR3 is TGTGCCAGCAGTTTATCGGCGGGGGGTCTCGGTGAGCAGTTCTTC. Protein sequence: CASSLSAGGLGEQFF.